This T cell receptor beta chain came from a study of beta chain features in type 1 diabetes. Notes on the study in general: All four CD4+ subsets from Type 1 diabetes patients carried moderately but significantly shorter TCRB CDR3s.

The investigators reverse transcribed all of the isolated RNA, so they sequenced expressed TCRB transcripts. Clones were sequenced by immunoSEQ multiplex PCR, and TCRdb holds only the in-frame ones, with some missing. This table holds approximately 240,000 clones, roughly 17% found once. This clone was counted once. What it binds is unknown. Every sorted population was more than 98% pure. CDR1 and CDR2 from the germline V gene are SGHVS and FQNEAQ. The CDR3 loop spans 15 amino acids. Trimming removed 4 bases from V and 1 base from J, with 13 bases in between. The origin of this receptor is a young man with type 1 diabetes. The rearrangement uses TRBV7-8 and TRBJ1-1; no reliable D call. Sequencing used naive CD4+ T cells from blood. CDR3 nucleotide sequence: TGTGCCAGCAGCTCAACGAGGGCAGGGAACACTGAAGCTTTCTTT. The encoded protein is CASSSTRAGNTEAFF.